The sequence of this T cell receptor (beta chain) was determined in a study of blood T cell repertoires in COVID-19. V lost 4 bases and J lost 7, with 10 bases in between. The CDR3 contains 12 residues. Germline V lookup: CDR1 KGHSH, CDR2 LQKENI. The table came from immunoSEQ multiplex PCR; TCRdb's copy has only in-frame clones and leaves some out. In the table there are 170,000 or so clones, 87% of which are singletons. Categorization into cohorts depended on clinical history that participants reported. Cohort 3 donors were reported recovered after two negative PCRs, clearance, or symptom resolution.

The TCR originated in a woman between 50 and 59 years old who had recovered from COVID-19. The sequencing input was PBMCs or T cells enriched from blood (not recorded which). V usage is TRBV18 and J usage is TRBJ1-1; D is unclear. In nucleotides, the CDR3 is TGTGCCAGCTCACGTGGGGAGCTTGAAGCTTTCTTT. This sequence encodes CASSRGELEAFF.